These T cell receptor beta chains were read from a single sample in a study of blood T cell repertoires in COVID-19. Using immunoSEQ multiplex PCR, the repertoire was profiled, and TCRdb retains in-frame clones only, with some absent. The sample carries 400,000 to 500,000 clones, roughly 84% recorded once. The sequenced sample was PBMCs or T cells enriched from blood (not recorded which). The source of these receptors is a woman aged 18-30 years who had been exposed to COVID-19. CDR3s include the opening cysteine and the closing phenylalanine or tryptophan. The order of the fields is CDR3 protein, V gene, clone size. Only part of the rows carry a size: once, few, many, or a class if the clone is expanded.

CDR3aa: CASRRSSGNTIYF
v_gene: TRBV3-1/TRBV3-2
abundance: -

CDR3aa: CASSPTSGVRSSYEQYF
v_gene: TRBV18
abundance: -

CDR3aa: CASDNRGMGTGELFF
v_gene: TRBV19
abundance: -

CDR3aa: CASSSDRGHYNEQFF
v_gene: TRBV7-2
abundance: -

CDR3aa: CASSQRTGYMSSGRAGTDTQYF
v_gene: TRBV4-1
abundance: -

CDR3aa: CSVMHPGTSGMNEQYF
v_gene: TRBV29-1
abundance: -

CDR3aa: CASSGGTGSDYGYTF
v_gene: TRBV28
abundance: -

CDR3aa: CASSHPYNEQFF
v_gene: TRBV3-1/TRBV3-2
abundance: -

CDR3aa: CASSQGVLAGVTQETQYF
v_gene: TRBV2
abundance: -

CDR3aa: CATSDRGVSGYGYTF
v_gene: TRBV19
abundance: once

CDR3aa: CASSHLQETGELFF
v_gene: TRBV5-4
abundance: -

CDR3aa: CASSSAGTFATNEKLFF
v_gene: TRBV28
abundance: -

CDR3aa: CASSIDLFLGGDNEQFF
v_gene: TRBV19
abundance: -

CDR3aa: CASSQDLGTAYEQYF
v_gene: TRBV4-3
abundance: -

CDR3aa: CASSQTPHSFAYGYTF
v_gene: TRBV3-1/TRBV3-2
abundance: -

CDR3aa: CASSPQGARTEAFF
v_gene: TRBV18
abundance: -

CDR3aa: CATSNGGFAGVGYNEQFF
v_gene: TRBV24-1
abundance: -

CDR3aa: CASSGGANTGELFF
v_gene: TRBV5-1
abundance: -

CDR3aa: CASSPERGGGNTIYF
v_gene: TRBV5-1
abundance: -

CDR3aa: CASSLARPGWDNEKLFF
v_gene: TRBV27
abundance: once

CDR3aa: CASKSTQAHEQYF
v_gene: TRBV19
abundance: -

CDR3aa: CASSAATVNTEAFF
v_gene: TRBV6-2/TRBV6-3
abundance: -

CDR3aa: CASSIASVTDTQYF
v_gene: TRBV19
abundance: once

CDR3aa: CASSFIAGEPRGWTDTQYF
v_gene: TRBV28
abundance: -

CDR3aa: CASSPPGIADTQYF
v_gene: TRBV18
abundance: once

CDR3aa: CASSLAPQGRNYGYTF
v_gene: TRBV7-2
abundance: -

CDR3aa: CASSPQQAGLPQYF
v_gene: TRBV7-2
abundance: -

CDR3aa: CASSWGGGNQPQHF
v_gene: TRBV6-6
abundance: -

CDR3aa: CASSSGTGDTGELFF
v_gene: TRBV11-2
abundance: -

CDR3aa: CASSIQWNEQFF
v_gene: TRBV9
abundance: -

CDR3aa: CASSSRQGASGGYTF
v_gene: TRBV6-5
abundance: -

CDR3aa: CASSPRGSARYEQYF
v_gene: TRBV13
abundance: -

CDR3aa: CASSPTASSYNEQFF
v_gene: TRBV7-7
abundance: -

CDR3aa: CSVSLTSGRSNEQFF
v_gene: TRBV29-1
abundance: once

CDR3aa: CASRYDRADYGYTF
v_gene: TRBV28
abundance: -

CDR3aa: CATSIQQGAGQPQHF
v_gene: TRBV15
abundance: -

CDR3aa: CASSLIGRFYEQYF
v_gene: TRBV7-2
abundance: -

CDR3aa: CASSCSLPPPLMGLEMNTEAFF
v_gene: TRBV23-1
abundance: -

CDR3aa: CASRTPGRGDQPQHF
v_gene: TRBV7-2
abundance: -

CDR3aa: CASSLSGTGGTEAFF
v_gene: TRBV5-1
abundance: once

CDR3aa: CSRTGTDYNEQFF
v_gene: TRBV29-1
abundance: -

CDR3aa: CASSQTGLASYEQYF
v_gene: TRBV4-1
abundance: few

CDR3aa: CASSQASSGRNSYEQYF
v_gene: TRBV4-1
abundance: -

CDR3aa: CASSNRGGDQPQHF
v_gene: TRBV19
abundance: few

CDR3aa: CASTTQGSSYEQYF
v_gene: TRBV27
abundance: once